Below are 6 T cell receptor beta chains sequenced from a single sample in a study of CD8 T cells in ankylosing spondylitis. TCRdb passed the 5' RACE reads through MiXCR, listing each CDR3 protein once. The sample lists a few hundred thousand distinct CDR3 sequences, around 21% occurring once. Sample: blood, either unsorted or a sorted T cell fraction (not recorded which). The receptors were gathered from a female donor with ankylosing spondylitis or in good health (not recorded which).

The CDR3, as DNA: TGCGCCAGCAGCGGGGACCTTAACAATGAGCAGTTCTTC. The encoded protein is CASSGDLNNEQFF. V and J are TRBV5-1 and TRBJ2-1; tentatively, D is TRBD1 or TRBD2 (5 bases each). V was clipped by 4 bases and J by 5 bases, with 10 bases between them. Germline CDR1 and CDR2: SGHRS and YFSETQ. The CDR3 sequence is 13 residues long.

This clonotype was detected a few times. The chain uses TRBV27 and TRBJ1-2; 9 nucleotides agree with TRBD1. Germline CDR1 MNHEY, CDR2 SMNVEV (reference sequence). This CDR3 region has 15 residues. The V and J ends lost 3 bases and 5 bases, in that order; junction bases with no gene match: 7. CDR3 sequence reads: CASSFRTGEDYGYTF. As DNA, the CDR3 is TGTGCCAGCAGTTTTCGGACAGGGGAGGATTATGGCTACACCTTC.

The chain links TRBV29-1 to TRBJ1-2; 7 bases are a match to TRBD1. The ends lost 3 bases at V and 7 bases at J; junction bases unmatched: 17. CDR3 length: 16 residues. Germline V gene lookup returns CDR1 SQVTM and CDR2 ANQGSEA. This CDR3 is CSVDPSSRGISRGYTF. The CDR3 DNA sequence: TGCAGCGTTGACCCCTCTTCCAGGGGGATATCGCGTGGCTACACCTTC.

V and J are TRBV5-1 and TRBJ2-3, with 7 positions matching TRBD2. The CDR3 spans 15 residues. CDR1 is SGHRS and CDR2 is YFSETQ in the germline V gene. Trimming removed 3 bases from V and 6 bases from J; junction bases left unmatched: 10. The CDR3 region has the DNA TGCGCCAGCAGCTCTCGACTAGCAGAAGGGGATACGCAGTATTTT. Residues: CASSSRLAEGDTQYF.

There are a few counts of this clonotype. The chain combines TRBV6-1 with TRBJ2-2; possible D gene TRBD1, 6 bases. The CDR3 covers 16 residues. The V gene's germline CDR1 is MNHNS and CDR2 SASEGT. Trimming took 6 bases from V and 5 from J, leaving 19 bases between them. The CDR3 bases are TGTGCCAGCAGCCCCCGGGCAGGGGCGGTGACCGGGGAGCTGTTTTTT. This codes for CASSPRAGAVTGELFF.

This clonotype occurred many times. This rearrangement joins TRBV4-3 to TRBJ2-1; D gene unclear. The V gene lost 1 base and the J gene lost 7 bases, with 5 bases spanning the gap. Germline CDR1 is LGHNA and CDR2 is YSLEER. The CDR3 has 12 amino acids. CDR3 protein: CASSQVGNEQFF. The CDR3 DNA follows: TGCGCCAGCAGCCAAGTGGGAAATGAGCAGTTCTTC.